This is a list of T cell receptor beta chains from one sample in a study of control samples from healthy donors and cancer patients. Sequencing was performed with immunoSEQ multiplex PCR; in TCRdb, only in-frame clones are kept and a portion is missing. Of 400,000 to 450,000 clones detected, around nine tenths appear once; the ten largest clones hold around 6.4%. Material: PBMCs. Every receptor here comes from a man between 40 and 49 years old with head and neck cancer. Each CDR3 is given with its conserved first and last residue. Each record gives: CDR3 DNA, CDR3 protein, clone size, V gene, J gene, D gene. D genes are given only for firm matches. Rows may omit the clone size; those that give it use once, few, many or a size class.

TGCGCCAGCAGCTTTCGGGGGACATCGGATAATTCACCCCTCCACTTT	CASSFRGTSDNSPLHF	NA	TRBV5-1	TRBJ1-6	NA
TGTGCCAGCAGCCCTGACTGGGGGGCCCCAGGGGCCCAGTACTTC	CASSPDWGAPGAQYF	NA	TRBV7-3	TRBJ2-5	NA
TGCGCCAGCAGTGAGCAGGGAAATCAGCCCCAGCATTTT	CASSEQGNQPQHF	few	TRBV10-2	TRBJ1-5	NA
TGTGCCAGCAAACAGGGTGCCCACAATGAGCAGTTCTTC	CASKQGAHNEQFF	NA	TRBV28	TRBJ2-1	NA
TGTGCCACCAGCAACCGGGGCCGGTACTATGGCTACACCTTC	CATSNRGRYYGYTF	NA	TRBV15	TRBJ1-2	NA
TGTGCCAGCAGTTTATCCAGGAATCAGCCCCAGCATTTT	CASSLSRNQPQHF	NA	TRBV28	TRBJ1-5	NA
TGTGCCAGTAGTCCCCCAGGGGGCGGAAAGACCCAGTACTTC	CASSPPGGGKTQYF	NA	TRBV19	TRBJ2-5	TRBD1
TGTGCCAGCAGTTTAAAGGGTTTGAACACTGAAGCTTTCTTT	CASSLKGLNTEAFF	NA	TRBV27	TRBJ1-1	NA
TGCAGCGTTGAAAACGGGGAGACCCAGTACTTC	CSVENGETQYF	NA	TRBV29-1	TRBJ2-5	NA
TGCGCCAGCAGCTTGGTAACAGGACCTTACTCTGGAAACACCATATATTTT	CASSLVTGPYSGNTIYF	NA	TRBV5-1	TRBJ1-3	NA
TGTGCCAGCGCGATACTAGCGGATAGCACAGATACGCAGTATTTT	CASAILADSTDTQYF	NA	TRBV6-5	TRBJ2-3	TRBD2
TGTGCCAGCAGCAAGGGGACTAGCGGAGCAGAAACGGATGAGCAGTTCTTC	CASSKGTSGAETDEQFF	NA	TRBV7-9	TRBJ2-1	TRBD2
TGTGCCAGCAGCTCTTCCGTGATTGTAGAGCAGTACTTC	CASSSSVIVEQYF	NA	TRBV27	TRBJ2-7	NA
TGTGCCAGCAGCCAAGGGGACAGGGGGGGAAAAGCTTTCTTT	CASSQGDRGGKAFF	NA	TRBV3-1/TRBV3-2	TRBJ1-1	TRBD1
TGTGCCAGCAGCTTAGATATATCCCGGACCCCCTACGAGCAGTACTTC	CASSLDISRTPYEQYF	few	TRBV11-1	TRBJ2-7	NA
TGCAGCGTTCGGAGGACAGGGGGCACCGGGGAGCTGTTTTTT	CSVRRTGGTGELFF	NA	TRBV29-1	TRBJ2-2	TRBD1
TGTGCCAGCAGTTTTTTATATGACGGAGCTAGCAATCAGCCCCAGCATTTT	CASSFLYDGASNQPQHF	NA	TRBV28	TRBJ1-5	NA
TGTGCCAGCAGTTACCCCTGGACGAACAATGAGCAGTTCTTC	CASSYPWTNNEQFF	once	TRBV6-5	TRBJ2-1	NA
TGTGCCAGCAGTTTATTAGTCTGGAACACTGAAGCTTTCTTT	CASSLLVWNTEAFF	once	TRBV28	TRBJ1-1	NA
TGCAGCGTACCAGCGGGTGGTTCCTACGAGCAGTACTTC	CSVPAGGSYEQYF	NA	TRBV29-1	TRBJ2-7	NA
TGTGCCAGCAGCTTAGCTCAGGGCACTGAAGCTTTCTTT	CASSLAQGTEAFF	NA	TRBV11-2	TRBJ1-1	NA
TGTGCCAGTACCGAGGGGGACGGGACCTACGAGCAGTACTTC	CASTEGDGTYEQYF	NA	TRBV19	TRBJ2-7	NA
TGTGCCAGCAGTGAAGCGGCAGGGGCGAACACTGAAGCTTTCTTT	CASSEAAGANTEAFF	NA	TRBV6-1	TRBJ1-1	NA
TGCGCCAGCAGCTCGACTGGCTCTGGAAACACCATATATTTT	CASSSTGSGNTIYF	NA	TRBV5-1	TRBJ1-3	NA
TGTGCCACCAGCAGCAGAGCGGGGGGATGGGGCACAGATACGCAGTATTTT	CATSSRAGGWGTDTQYF	NA	TRBV15	TRBJ2-3	TRBD2
TGTGCCAGCAGCCTGCGAGTTAGCGGTGAAGCTTTCTTT	CASSLRVSGEAFF	NA	TRBV7-3	TRBJ1-1	NA
TGTGCCAGCAGCTCGACCCGGGACACCTACGAAAAACTGTTTTTT	CASSSTRDTYEKLFF	once	TRBV28	TRBJ1-4	NA
TGTGCCTGGAGTAAGAGGGTCGGGTTTGTTTTAGGTAGGACTCAGCCCCAGCATTTT	CAWSKRVGFVLGRTQPQHF	NA	TRBV30	TRBJ1-5	NA
TGTGCCAGCAGCCAGCGGACAGGAGGAAACACCATATATTTT	CASSQRTGGNTIYF	NA	TRBV3-1/TRBV3-2	TRBJ1-3	TRBD1
TGTGCCAGTAGTAGGGACAGGGAACTTTATGGCTACACCTTC	CASSRDRELYGYTF	NA	TRBV19	TRBJ1-2	TRBD1
TGTGCCAGCAGCTTAGGCCCGGGAGGGAACACTGAAGCTTTCTTT	CASSLGPGGNTEAFF	NA	TRBV7-3	TRBJ1-1	NA
TGTGCCAGCAGCCAAGCGGGGACAGGGGACGATGAAAAACTGTTTTTT	CASSQAGTGDDEKLFF	few	TRBV3-1/TRBV3-2	TRBJ1-4	TRBD1